A selection of T cell receptor beta chains follows, all from one sample in a study of CD8 T cells in ankylosing spondylitis. TCRdb redid the calling of the 5' RACE reads with MiXCR, one entry per CDR3 protein. The sample has approximately 540,000 distinct CDR3 sequences; roughly 13% are singletons. The specimen was blood, either unsorted or a sorted T cell fraction (not recorded which). The receptor set was obtained from a male donor with ankylosing spondylitis. CDR3s include the opening cysteine and the closing phenylalanine or tryptophan. The D gene is left open where the match is weak. Part of the rows lack a size; the others show once, few, many or a class for expanded clones.

j_gene	abundance	d_gene	v_gene	CDR3aa	CDR3nt
TRBJ1-4	NA	TRBD1	TRBV12-3/TRBV12-4	CASSRGQGTTNEKLFF	TGTGCCAGCAGTCGGGGACAGGGAACAACTAATGAAAAACTGTTTTTT
TRBJ2-1	many	NA	TRBV20-1	CSVGGGGADTYNEQFF	TGCAGCGTCGGCGGAGGGGGGGCAGACACCTACAATGAGCAGTTCTTC
TRBJ2-1	few	TRBD2	TRBV5-1	CASSPGGSGDYNEQFF	TGCGCCAGCAGCCCGGGCGGTAGCGGGGATTACAATGAGCAGTTCTTC
TRBJ1-1	few	NA	TRBV5-4	CASSPRPGAGTEAFF	TGTGCCAGCAGCCCTAGACCCGGTGCGGGCACTGAAGCTTTCTTT
TRBJ2-1	many	TRBD2	TRBV5-1	CASSLLRGGYNEQFF	TGCGCCAGCAGCTTGTTGCGGGGGGGATACAATGAGCAGTTCTTC
TRBJ2-7	once	TRBD2	TRBV6-6	CATGTSGRGEQYF	TGTGCCACCGGGACTAGCGGAAGAGGAGAGCAGTACTTC
TRBJ2-1	few	NA	TRBV11-2	CASSSQGRGEGSYNEQFF	TGTGCCAGCAGCTCCCAAGGGCGCGGCGAGGGATCCTACAATGAGCAGTTCTTC
TRBJ2-3	NA	TRBD1	TRBV7-9	CASSLGKTGVLGDTQYF	TGTGCCAGCAGCTTAGGGAAGACAGGGGTCCTCGGGGATACGCAGTATTTT
TRBJ1-1	NA	NA	TRBV12-3/TRBV12-4	CASGKTGAGNTEAFF	TGTGCCAGCGGTAAGACAGGTGCCGGGAACACTGAAGCTTTCTTT
TRBJ2-1	NA	TRBD2	TRBV6-2/TRBV6-3	CASSLAGLPYNEQFF	TGTGCCAGCAGTTTAGCGGGGCTGCCCTACAATGAGCAGTTCTTC
TRBJ2-1	NA	TRBD2	TRBV24-1	CATSDRTSGTYNEQFF	TGTGCCACCAGTGACCGAACTAGCGGGACCTACAATGAGCAGTTCTTC
TRBJ2-1	NA	NA	TRBV4-2	CASSHRELGIDEQFF	TGTGCCAGCAGCCACCGGGAGCTGGGGATCGATGAGCAGTTCTTC
TRBJ2-1	many	TRBD1	TRBV7-2	CASSLAGTVDTNEQFF	TGTGCCAGCAGCTTAGCCGGGACAGTGGACACCAATGAGCAGTTCTTC
TRBJ1-4	many	NA	TRBV12-3/TRBV12-4	CASSVRGNEKLFF	TGTGCCAGCAGCGTCCGGGGTAATGAAAAACTGTTTTTT
TRBJ2-1	many	TRBD2	TRBV4-1	CASSQLLAGYNEQFF	TGCGCCAGCAGCCAACTACTAGCGGGGTACAATGAGCAGTTCTTC
TRBJ1-6	few	TRBD1	TRBV14	CASSLGQGGGSPLHF	TGTGCCAGCAGCCTCGGACAGGGTGGGGGTTCACCCCTCCACTTT
TRBJ1-1	NA	TRBD1	TRBV7-9	CASSSQGGITEAFF	TGTGCCAGCAGCTCGCAGGGGGGAATCACTGAAGCTTTCTTT
TRBJ2-1	few	NA	TRBV25-1	CASSDQGLPGNEQFF	TGTGCCAGCAGTGACCAAGGGCTTCCCGGGAATGAGCAGTTCTTC
TRBJ1-1	once	NA	TRBV10-1	CASTPTRGSEAFF	TGCGCCAGCACGCCGACCCGAGGTTCTGAAGCTTTCTTT
TRBJ1-1	NA	NA	TRBV20-1	CSAIRYTEAFF	TGCAGTGCTATACGGTACACTGAAGCTTTCTTT
TRBJ2-1	few	TRBD2	TRBV6-5	CASSSLPLSGRSYNEQFF	TGTGCCAGCAGTTCTCTACCCCTTAGCGGGAGGTCCTACAATGAGCAGTTCTTC
TRBJ2-5	NA	TRBD2	TRBV5-1	CASSFRLAGETQYF	TGCGCCAGCAGCTTCCGACTAGCGGGGGAGACCCAGTACTTC
TRBJ1-4	many	TRBD1	TRBV20-1	CSATSTGTNEKLFF	TGCAGTGCTACCTCGACAGGGACTAATGAAAAACTGTTTTTT
TRBJ2-7	many	NA	TRBV4-2	CASSQGTVSYEQYF	TGTGCCAGCAGCCAAGGGACGGTCTCCTACGAGCAGTACTTC
TRBJ1-1	many	NA	TRBV29-1	CSVIGPPNTEAFF	TGCAGCGTCATAGGACCACCGAACACTGAAGCTTTCTTT
TRBJ2-2	few	NA	TRBV21-1	CASSKPGRQVGELFF	TGTGCCAGCAGCAAGCCCGGGAGACAGGTCGGGGAGCTGTTTTTT
TRBJ1-5	NA	NA	TRBV7-2	CASSARFGNQPQHF	TGTGCCAGCAGCGCGAGGTTCGGCAATCAGCCCCAGCATTTT
TRBJ1-1	few	NA	TRBV6-1	CATARNRVDTEAFF	TGTGCCACTGCCCGGAACAGGGTGGACACTGAAGCTTTCTTT
TRBJ1-1	NA	NA	TRBV7-9	CATLRGAGMNTEAFF	TGTGCCACCCTGCGGGGGGCTGGTATGAACACTGAAGCTTTCTTT
TRBJ2-2	few	NA	TRBV10-3	CAISESGRVNTGELFF	TGTGCCATCAGTGAGTCGGGCAGGGTGAACACCGGGGAGCTGTTTTTT
TRBJ2-4	few	TRBD2	TRBV20-1	CSASPPSGLAGVRDIQYF	TGCAGTGCTAGTCCCCCGTCGGGGCTAGCGGGAGTACGAGACATTCAGTACTTC
TRBJ2-6	NA	TRBD1	TRBV29-1	CSVGDSQNSGANVLTF	TGCAGCGTTGGGGACAGTCAAAACTCTGGGGCCAACGTCCTGACTTTC
TRBJ2-5	few	NA	TRBV20-1	CSARDWADQETQYF	TGCAGTGCTAGAGATTGGGCAGACCAAGAGACCCAGTACTTC
TRBJ2-2	few	TRBD1	TRBV7-7	CASSPRQGATGELFF	TGTGCCAGCAGCCCCAGACAGGGGGCCACCGGGGAGCTGTTTTTT
TRBJ2-7	NA	NA	TRBV19	CASSTSRFSYEQYF	TGTGCCAGTAGTACCAGCCGCTTCTCCTACGAGCAGTACTTC
TRBJ2-3	NA	TRBD1	TRBV2	CASSDLRTGASTDTQYF	TGTGCCAGCAGTGACCTCCGCACAGGGGCTAGCACAGATACGCAGTATTTT
TRBJ2-2	NA	TRBD2	TRBV19	CASSERTSGRTGELFF	TGTGCCAGTAGTGAGAGGACTAGCGGGAGAACCGGGGAGCTGTTTTTT
TRBJ2-2	NA	TRBD1	TRBV15	CATSRGGWDRNTGELFF	TGTGCCACCAGCAGAGGGGGTTGGGACAGGAACACCGGGGAGCTGTTTTTT
TRBJ1-3	NA	TRBD1	TRBV4-2	CASSQDIRGQGAGNTIYF	TGTGCCAGCAGCCAAGATATCAGGGGGCAGGGAGCCGGAAACACCATATATTTT
TRBJ1-2	few	NA	TRBV29-1	CSVFNYGYTF	TGCAGCGTTTTTAACTATGGCTACACCTTC
TRBJ1-6	many	NA	TRBV12-3/TRBV12-4	CASSGSRGTNSPLHF	TGTGCCAGCTCCGGGTCTCGGGGCACGAATTCACCCCTCCACTTT
TRBJ2-5	few	NA	TRBV27	CASSLRGNQETQYF	TGTGCCAGCAGTTTAAGAGGCAACCAAGAGACCCAGTACTTC
TRBJ2-3	NA	NA	TRBV27	CASSLLGVNTQYF	TGTGCCAGCAGTTTACTGGGTGTGAATACGCAGTATTTT
TRBJ1-5	few	NA	TRBV5-1	CASRDRTDQPQHF	TGCGCCAGCAGAGACAGGACTGATCAGCCCCAGCATTTT
TRBJ2-2	NA	NA	TRBV2	CASSLLSSSTGELFF	TGTGCCAGCAGTCTCCTTAGCTCCAGCACCGGGGAGCTGTTTTTT
TRBJ1-5	NA	NA	TRBV4-1	CASSQDSNIATAYQPQHF	TGCGCCAGCAGCCAAGATTCAAACATAGCGACAGCCTATCAGCCCCAGCATTTT
TRBJ2-1	many	NA	TRBV11-2	CASSLGTPGEQFF	TGTGCCAGCAGCTTAGGGACGCCGGGTGAGCAGTTCTTC